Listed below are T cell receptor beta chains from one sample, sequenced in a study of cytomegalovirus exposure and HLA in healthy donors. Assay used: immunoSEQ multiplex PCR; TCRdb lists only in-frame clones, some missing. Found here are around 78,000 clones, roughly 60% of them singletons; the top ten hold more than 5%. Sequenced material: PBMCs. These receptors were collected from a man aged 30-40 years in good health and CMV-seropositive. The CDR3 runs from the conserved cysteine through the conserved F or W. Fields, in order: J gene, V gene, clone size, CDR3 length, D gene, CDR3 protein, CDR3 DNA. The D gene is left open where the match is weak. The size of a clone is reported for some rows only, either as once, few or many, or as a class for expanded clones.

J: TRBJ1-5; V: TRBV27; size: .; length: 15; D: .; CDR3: CASSPTGLPNQPQHF; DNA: TGTGCCAGCAGTCCAACGGGACTCCCCAATCAGCCCCAGCATTTT
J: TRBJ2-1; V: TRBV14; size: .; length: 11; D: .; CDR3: CASSQHSEQFF; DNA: TGTGCCAGCAGCCAGCACTCAGAGCAGTTCTTC
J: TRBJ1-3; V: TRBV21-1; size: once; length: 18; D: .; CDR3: CASSKTRTGLPSGNTIYF; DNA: TGTGCCAGCAGCAAAACGAGGACAGGGCTACCCTCTGGAAACACCATATATTTT
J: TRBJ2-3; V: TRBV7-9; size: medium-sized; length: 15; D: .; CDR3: CASSPGPLVTDTQYF; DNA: TGTGCCAGCAGCCCCGGCCCCCTAGTCACAGATACGCAGTATTTT
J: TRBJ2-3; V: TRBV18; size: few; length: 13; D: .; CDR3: CASSQLSTDTQYF; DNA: TGTGCCAGCTCACAACTTAGCACAGATACGCAGTATTTT
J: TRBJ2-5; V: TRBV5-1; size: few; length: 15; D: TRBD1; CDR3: CASSLDRGDRETQYF; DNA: TGCGCCAGCAGCTTGGACAGGGGCGACCGAGAGACCCAGTACTTC
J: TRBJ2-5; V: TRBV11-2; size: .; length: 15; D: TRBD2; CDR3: CASSLDGGGGETQYF; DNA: TGTGCCAGCAGCTTAGATGGTGGGGGAGGGGAGACCCAGTACTTC
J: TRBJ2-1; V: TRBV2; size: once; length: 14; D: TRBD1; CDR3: CASRRQGSYNEQFF; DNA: TGTGCCAGCAGAAGACAGGGCTCCTACAATGAGCAGTTCTTC
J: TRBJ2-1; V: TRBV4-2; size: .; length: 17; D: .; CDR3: CASSQDLAAITNNEQFF; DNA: TGTGCCAGCAGCCAAGATCTGGCGGCCATTACTAACAATGAGCAGTTCTTC
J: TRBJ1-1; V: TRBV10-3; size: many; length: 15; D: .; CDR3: CAISESGKGDTEAFF; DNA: TGTGCCATCAGTGAGTCGGGTAAGGGGGACACTGAAGCTTTCTTT
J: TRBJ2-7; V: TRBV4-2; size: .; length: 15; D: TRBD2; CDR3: CASSQLLAALYEQYF; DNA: TGTGCCAGCAGCCAGCTCCTAGCGGCGCTCTACGAGCAGTACTTC
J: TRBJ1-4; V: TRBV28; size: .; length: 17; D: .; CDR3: CASRTLGIAGDNEKLFF; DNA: TGTGCCAGCAGAACATTGGGTATTGCAGGTGATAATGAAAAACTGTTTTTT
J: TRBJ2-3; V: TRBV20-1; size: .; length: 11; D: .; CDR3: CSASPMDTQYF; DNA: TGCAGTGCCAGTCCGATGGATACGCAGTATTTT
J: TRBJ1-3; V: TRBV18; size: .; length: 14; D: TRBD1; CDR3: CASSSPGQGLITLF; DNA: TGTGCCAGCTCATCACCGGGACAGGGCCTGATCACACTATTT
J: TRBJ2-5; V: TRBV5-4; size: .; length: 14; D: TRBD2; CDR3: CASSIRGGGETQYF; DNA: TGTGCCAGCAGCATTCGGGGGGGCGGAGAGACCCAGTACTTC
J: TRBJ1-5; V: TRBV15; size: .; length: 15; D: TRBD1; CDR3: CATSRGGQGNQPQHF; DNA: TGTGCCACCAGCAGAGGTGGACAGGGCAATCAGCCCCAGCATTTT
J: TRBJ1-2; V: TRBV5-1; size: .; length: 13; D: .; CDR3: CASREATGYGYTF; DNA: TGCGCCAGCAGGGAAGCAACGGGCTATGGCTACACCTTC
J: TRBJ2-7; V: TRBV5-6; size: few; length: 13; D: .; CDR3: CASSLGRGHEQYF; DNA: TGTGCCAGCAGCTTGGGGAGGGGCCACGAGCAGTACTTC